Presented here are 5 T cell receptor beta chains from one specimen sequenced in a study of blood T cell repertoires in COVID-19. Here immunoSEQ multiplex PCR was the method, and the copy in TCRdb shows in-frame clones only, minus some. The sample lists roughly 200,000 clones, around 88% occurring once. The specimen sequenced was PBMCs or T cells enriched from blood (not recorded which). These receptors all stem from a man aged 35 to 55 with acute COVID-19.

The chain joins TRBV6-5 to TRBJ2-5; D may be TRBD2 (6 bases). This CDR3 comprises 14 residues. The V end was cut by 0 bases, the J end by 5 bases, with 10 bases between. The germline V gene has CDR1 MNHEY and CDR2 SVGAGI. The CDR3 reads CASSYSGGKETQYF. CDR3 bases: TGTGCCAGCAGTTACTCTGGGGGGAAGGAGACCCAGTACTTC.

This clone was counted between two and nine times. The CDR3 sequence is CATSPLTGGSTEAFF. CDR3 sequence (DNA): TGTGCCACCTCCCCATTGACAGGGGGGAGCACTGAAGCTTTCTTT. The chain links TRBV27 to TRBJ1-1, with TRBD1 matching over 9 bases. From germline, CDR1 is MNHEY and CDR2 SMNVEV (reference sequence). Trimming cost V 10 bases and J 4 bases; bases outside gene matches: 13. CDR3 length equals 15 residues.

The rearrangement uses TRBV5-1 and TRBJ2-1; 10 nucleotides agree with TRBD2. This CDR3 spans 20 amino acids. Losses at the gene ends were 0 bases for V and 1 base for J; bases not matched to a gene: 13. Germline V gives CDR1 SGHRS, CDR2 YFSETQ. In DNA, the CDR3 is TGCGCCAGCAGCTTGGCTCCCGGGGACTCTAGCGGGAGATCCTACAATGAGCAGTTCTTC. Translating gives CASSLAPGDSSGRSYNEQFF.

The rearrangement links TRBV27 to TRBJ2-5, with 9 bases aligning to TRBD1. The CDR3 runs to 15 residues. J lost 0 bases, V lost 7 bases, and 6 bases had no gene match. CDR1 is MNHEY and CDR2 is SMNVEV in the germline V gene (reference sequence). CDR3 sequence (DNA): TGTGCCAGCACCGGGGGACAGGGTTACCAAGAGACCCAGTACTTC. Amino acids: CASTGGQGYQETQYF.

Here the CDR3 DNA reads TGTGCCAGCAGTTTAGGAGCTTCCGGCCCAGCTAACTATGGCTACACCTTC. Its protein product is CASSLGASGPANYGYTF. The rearrangement uses TRBV27 and TRBJ1-2; the D is unclear. Germline CDR1 is MNHEY and CDR2 is SMNVEV (reference sequence). V gave up 2 bases and J gave up 0 bases, with 16 bases separating them. The CDR3 is made up of 17 amino acids.